Detailed here is one T cell receptor beta chain. The data were taken from a study of blood T cell repertoires in COVID-19. For the study at large: The samples span acute and convalescent COVID-19 from the United States, Italy and Spain. The analysed material was cDNA or gDNA that came from T cells, B-cell-depleted T cells, or PBMCs.

Losses at the gene ends were 1 base for V and 0 bases for J; bases not matched to a gene: 13. The CDR3 length is 19 residues. CDR1 SGHVS and CDR2 FQNEAQ come from the germline V gene. Per the authors' pipeline: Amplification of reference gene primers was used by the study to estimate nucleated cell counts. Here immunoSEQ multiplex PCR was the method, and the copy in TCRdb shows in-frame clones only, minus some. The DNA gave D and trimming, while V, J and clone size come from that table. The table includes about 140,000 clones, around nine tenths detected once. The specimen sequenced was peripheral blood. The chain couples TRBV7-8 to TRBJ2-7; the match to TRBD1 covers 9 bases. The receptor was derived from a woman in her thirties or forties with acute or convalescent COVID-19. CDR3 amino acids: CASSLGFPGQGGTSYEQYF. CDR3 sequence (DNA): TGTGCCAGCAGCTTAGGTTTCCCGGGACAGGGAGGAACCTCCTACGAGCAGTACTTC.